These 19 T cell receptor beta chains were all obtained from the same sample, sequenced in a study of CD8+CD57+ T cells in acquired aplastic anemia. TCR beta VDJ combinations and CDR3 sequences were profiled from genomic DNA. TCRdb itself ran the reads through MiXCR, one entry per CDR3 protein. The sample shows 450,000 to 550,000 distinct CDR3 sequences, about a third of them seen only once. By flow cytometry, patients selected for sequencing had shown an expansion of CD8+CD57+ cells. The material sequenced was sorted CD4+, CD8+, or CD8+CD57+ T cells (not recorded which) from PBMCs. The receptors originated from a human donor with aplastic anemia.

This clonotype was picked up many times. The V gene is TRBV7-9, the J gene TRBJ2-7; D unresolved. Germline lookup yields CDR1 SEHNR and CDR2 FQNEAQ (reference sequence). The CDR3 totals 14 residues. Trimming pared 1 base from V and 0 bases from J, leaving 7 bases between. The CDR3 region has the DNA TGTGCCAGCAGCTTAGGGTACAGCTCCTACGAGCAGTACTTC. It encodes CASSLGYSSYEQYF.

The chain couples TRBV5-1 to TRBJ2-3; maybe TRBD1 (5 bases). The CDR3 totals 14 residues. V was shortened by 2 bases and J by 6 bases, with 13 bases between the two germline ends. Germline CDR1 is SGHRS and CDR2 is YFSETQ. The CDR3 loop reads CASSFGQGYDTQYF. Here the CDR3 DNA reads TGCGCCAGCAGCTTTGGGCAGGGCTACGATACGCAGTATTTT.

The sample holds a few counts of this clonotype. This sequence joins TRBV20-1 and TRBJ1-4; 7 bases match TRBD1. From germline, CDR1 is DFQATT and CDR2 SNEGSKA (reference sequence). This CDR3 region has 15 residues. J lost 0 bases, V lost 5 bases, and 6 bases had no gene match. CDR3 in amino acids: CSASGQAATNEKLFF. The CDR3, as DNA: TGCAGTGCTTCCGGACAGGCTGCAACTAATGAAAAACTGTTTTTT.

This clonotype was counted ten times or more. The V and J genes are TRBV7-2 and TRBJ2-5; no clear D. CDR1 and CDR2 (germline): SGHTA, FQGNSA. There are 12 residues in the CDR3. V lost 5 bases, J lost 5 bases, and 9 bases lay in between. Here the CDR3 DNA reads TGTGCCAGCAGCGCGCCACGGGAGACCCAGTACTTC. Translating it yields CASSAPRETQYF.

This clonotype was recorded a few times. This chain connects TRBV9 to TRBJ1-4; 7 bases match TRBD1. CDR3 size: 15 residues. Germline CDR1 is SGDLS and CDR2 is YYNGEE. The junction had 10 bases not matched to a gene; V was cut back by 7 bases and J by 4 bases. CDR3 sequence: CASSPRTGLNEKLFF. The CDR3 DNA reads TGTGCCAGCTCACCACGGACAGGCCTTAATGAAAAACTGTTTTTT.

The chain is built from TRBV3-1 and TRBJ1-5; 7 bases map to TRBD1. J was trimmed by 0 bases and V by 4 bases; bases with no gene match: 6. CDR3 length: 16 amino acids. CDR1 is LGHDT and CDR2 is YNNKEL in the germline V gene (reference sequence). The CDR3 DNA follows: TGTGCCAGCAGCCTCAGACAGGGTGATAGCAATCAGCCCCAGCATTTT. This translates into CASSLRQGDSNQPQHF.

In regard to this clonotype: One junction end disagrees with the germline gene, perhaps due to a read error. The rearrangement uses TRBV6-1 and TRBJ2-7; D not certain. CDR1 is MNHNS, CDR2 SASEGT, per germline. This CDR3 contains 13 residues. CDR3 sequence: CACSEPPAWEQYF. As DNA, the CDR3 is TGTGCCTGCAGTGAACCCCCAGCGTGGGAGCAGTACTTC.

This chain links TRBV7-2 with TRBJ2-3, with 11 bases lining up with TRBD2. J gave up 4 bases and V 0 bases, and 9 bases lay outside the gene matches. This CDR3 has 18 residues. The germline CDR1 and CDR2 sequences are SGHTA and FQGNSA. The chain's CDR3 is CASSLAASGGPGPDTQYF. CDR3 in DNA: TGTGCCAGCAGCTTAGCGGCTAGCGGGGGGCCTGGCCCAGATACGCAGTATTTT.

V is TRBV7-9 and J is TRBJ2-1; D is ambiguous. With 1 base removed from V and 10 bases from J, the gap between germline ends came to 8 bases. The CDR3 has 12 amino acids. CDR1 SEHNR and CDR2 FQNEAQ come from the germline V gene (reference sequence). The CDR3 loop is CASSLGTGEQFF. The CDR3 region has the DNA TGTGCCAGCAGCTTAGGCACTGGAGAGCAGTTCTTC.

Regarding this clonotype: A much larger clone is a single base away; this may be a read error. This chain joins TRBV2 and TRBJ2-2; 7 bases are a match to TRBD2. This CDR3 comprises 13 residues. After removal of 10 bases from V and 7 bases from J, the junction contained 9 bases not matched to a gene. The V gene's germline CDR1 is SNHLY and CDR2 FYNNEI. The CDR3 reads CAKPAGRGGELFF. DNA of the CDR3: TGTGCCAAGCCAGCGGGACGGGGCGGGGAGCTGTTTTTT.

This clonotype was found many times. The V and J genes are TRBV4-3 and TRBJ1-5; no definite D call. Germline lookup yields CDR1 LGHNA and CDR2 YSLEER. The CDR3 is 13 amino acids. V dropped 0 bases and J dropped 7 bases, with 7 bases sitting between them. CDR3 amino acids: CASSQDRYQPQHF. The CDR3 DNA is TGCGCCAGCAGCCAAGACAGGTACCAGCCCCAGCATTTT.

V gene TRBV5-1 combines with J gene TRBJ1-1; a possible D gene is TRBD1 (6 bases). Looked up from germline, CDR1 is SGHRS and CDR2 is YFSETQ. This CDR3 comprises 14 residues. Trimming took off 4 bases at V and 6 bases at J, with 16 bases between the two ends. CDR3 sequence (DNA): TGCGCCAGCAGCCTACAGGGAGGCCGGTCTGAAGCTTTCTTT. Translating gives CASSLQGGRSEAFF.

The CDR3 loop is CASSDGSSYEQYF. The CDR3, as DNA: TGTGCCAGCAGTGATGGCAGCTCCTACGAGCAGTACTTC. This chain links TRBV6-1 with TRBJ2-7; D is undetermined. This CDR3 region has 13 residues. V was trimmed by 3 bases and J by 0 bases, leaving 6 bases between them. Germline V gene data show CDR1 as MNHNS and CDR2 as SASEGT.

Points on this clonotype: A much larger clonotype is one base distant, so this may be a read error. This sequence joins TRBV11-1 and TRBJ1-1; 10 nucleotides line up with TRBD1. Trimming removed 8 bases from V and 5 bases from J; junction bases left unmatched: 14. The CDR3 is 16 amino acids. Per germline, CDR1 SGHAT and CDR2 FQDESV (reference sequence). CDR3 in amino acids: CASGSLGTGARTEAFF. CDR3 DNA sequence: TGTGCCAGCGGCTCGCTAGGGACAGGGGCGAGGACTGAAGCTTTCTTT.

The chain combines TRBV5-1 with TRBJ2-7; TRBD1 is a possible D gene (5 bases). The CDR3 consists of 17 residues. V dropped 4 bases and J dropped 1 base, with 21 bases sitting between them. CDR1 and CDR2 from the germline V gene are SGHRS and YFSETQ. The CDR3 reads CASSHLFDRKTSYEQYF. The CDR3 nucleotides read TGCGCCAGCAGCCATCTTTTTGACAGAAAGACATCCTACGAGCAGTACTTC.

This clonotype was recorded at least ten times. The V gene is TRBV12-3 or TRBV12-4, the J gene TRBJ1-5; 8 bases agree with TRBD1. The CDR3 covers 14 residues. The V segment lost 6 bases and the J segment 5 bases; nucleotides outside the gene matches: 6. The CDR3 loop reads CASSPGQGYQPQHF. The CDR3 bases are TGTGCCAGCAGCCCAGGACAGGGTTATCAGCCCCAGCATTTT.

Only one count was recorded for this clonotype. V and J are TRBV20-1 and TRBJ2-7; TRBD1 matches at 8 bases. The CDR3 covers 13 residues. Trimming removed 1 base from V and 6 bases from J; junction bases left unmatched: 5. Germline V CDR1 and CDR2: DFQATT, SNEGSKA (reference sequence). The CDR3 sequence: CSARGAGGGEQYF. In nucleotides, the CDR3 is TGCAGTGCTAGAGGGGCAGGGGGCGGCGAGCAGTACTTC.

V usage is TRBV11-1 and J usage is TRBJ2-1, with TRBD2 matching over 10 bases. V lost 1 base to trimming and J lost 7 bases; unmatched junction nucleotides: 7. This CDR3 is built from 16 residues. Per the germline V gene, CDR1 is SGHAT and CDR2 is FQDESV (reference sequence). The CDR3 nucleotides are TGTGCCAGCAGCTTAGGGTCTAGCGGGAGCTCGAATGAGCAGTTCTTC. The encoded protein is CASSLGSSGSSNEQFF.

The genes are TRBV4-3 and TRBJ1-2; D is undetermined. The CDR3 spans 16 residues. The germline CDR1 and CDR2 sequences are LGHNA and YSLEER. V was shortened by 0 bases and J by 8 bases, with 19 bases between the two germline ends. CDR3 residues: CASSQETGRSGSGYTF. The CDR3 coding sequence is TGCGCCAGCAGCCAAGAGACGGGCCGGTCGGGCTCGGGCTACACCTTC.